This T cell receptor (beta chain) is drawn from a study of radiation and T cells in renal cell carcinoma. General study points: From baseline, blood top tumor clonotypes peaked at 2 weeks post-radiation.

Losses at the gene ends were 6 bases for V and 2 bases for J; bases not matched to a gene: 1. CDR1 is ENHRY, CDR2 SYGVKD, per germline. CDR3 length: 13 amino acids. Clones were sequenced by immunoSEQ multiplex PCR, and TCRdb holds only the in-frame ones, with some missing. The sample gives 90,000 to 100,000 clones, 65% to 90% of which show up once; under 9.5% is in the top ten. Time point of the sample: baseline pretreatment blood. The treatment here: 15 Gy SBRT to primary tumor, nephrectomy 4 weeks later. Notes on this clone: Its target is unknown.

This material consisted of blood, taken from a patient whose treatment included radiotherapy and nephrectomy. The source is a man between 50 and 59 years old with renal cell carcinoma. The chain carries TRBV10-3 and TRBJ2-7; TRBD1 agrees at 10 bases. The CDR3 is CAISGQGAYEQYF. In DNA form, the CDR3 reads TGTGCCATCAGCGGACAGGGGGCCTACGAGCAGTACTTC.